Listed below are T cell receptor beta chains from one sample, sequenced in a study of cytomegalovirus exposure and HLA in healthy donors. Sequencing used immunoSEQ multiplex PCR; TCRdb keeps in-frame clones, though not all of them. Among 250,000 to 350,000 clones listed, roughly 85% were seen once. Sequencing input: PBMCs. The source of these receptors is a man aged 35 to 55 in good health and CMV-seropositive. CDR3s include the opening cysteine and the closing phenylalanine or tryptophan. The D gene is left open where the match is weak. Size is stated for part of the rows, as once, few or many counts, or as a class when the clone is expanded.

.	TRBJ1-3	.	TRBV30	TGTGCCTGGAGTGTCTGGGAGGCTGGAAACACCATATATTTT	CAWSVWEAGNTIYF
TRBD2	TRBJ2-1	.	TRBV27	TGTGCCAGCAGTTTTCACTCCCCGAACCTAGCGGCTGTCTTACGTGAGCAGTTCTTC	CASSFHSPNLAAVLREQFF
.	TRBJ2-2	.	TRBV2	TGTGCCACACAAGAGGAGACGGTTACCGGGGAGCTGTTTTTT	CATQEETVTGELFF
TRBD1	TRBJ1-2	.	TRBV2	TGTGCCAGCAGTATTATCGGGACAGGGAGATTTGGCTACACCTTC	CASSIIGTGRFGYTF
.	TRBJ2-7	.	TRBV6-6	TGTGCCAGCAGTTACCCGGCAGGGGATACCTACGAGCAGTACTTC	CASSYPAGDTYEQYF
TRBD1	TRBJ2-7	.	TRBV2	TGTGCCAGCAGTGAAGGCAGGGGGCTCCCCTACGAGCAGTACTTC	CASSEGRGLPYEQYF
TRBD1	TRBJ1-1	.	TRBV7-3	TGTGCCAGCAGCAATACAGGGGGAACTGAAGCTTTCTTT	CASSNTGGTEAFF
.	TRBJ1-1	.	TRBV30	TGTGCCTGGAGTGTACTGCGGCAGCGTTCCGCTGAAGCTTTCTTT	CAWSVLRQRSAEAFF
TRBD2	TRBJ2-7	.	TRBV29-1	TGCAGCGTTGAAACTAGCGGGAACCTCTACGAGCAGTACTTC	CSVETSGNLYEQYF
TRBD2	TRBJ2-1	.	TRBV4-2	TGTGCCAGCAGCCAAGGGGGGACTAGCGGATCCTACAATGAGCAGTTCTTC	CASSQGGTSGSYNEQFF
.	TRBJ2-4	.	TRBV11-3	TGTGCCAGCAGCGCACAGGGAGGGCTAGCGGTACTAGCCAAAAACATTCAGTACTTC	CASSAQGGLAVLAKNIQYF
.	TRBJ1-2	.	TRBV4-2	TGTGCCAGCAGCACAACAGGGAGATCTAACTATGGCTACACCTTC	CASSTTGRSNYGYTF
TRBD1	TRBJ2-1	.	TRBV10-3	TGTGCCATCAGTGAGACAGGGGCCTATGAGCAGTTCTTC	CAISETGAYEQFF
.	TRBJ2-1	few	TRBV18	TGTGCCAGCTCACCCGGACGGGGCAATGAGCAGTTCTTC	CASSPGRGNEQFF
.	TRBJ2-3	.	TRBV7-2	TGTGCCAGCAGCTCCCGGACTTGGGCGAGGACAGATACGCAGTATTTT	CASSSRTWARTDTQYF
TRBD1	TRBJ1-3	.	TRBV4-3	TGCGCCAGCAGCCAAGGGACAGGCCAGGGGGGTGGAAACACCATATATTTT	CASSQGTGQGGGNTIYF
TRBD1	TRBJ2-7	.	TRBV6-5	TGTGCCAGCAGTAGGGGACAGGGGAACTACGAGCAGTACTTC	CASSRGQGNYEQYF
.	TRBJ2-2	.	TRBV7-2	TGTGCCAGCAGCTTAGCGAGACAGCCGGTGGCCGGGGAGCTGTTTTTT	CASSLARQPVAGELFF
TRBD1	TRBJ1-1	few	TRBV5-1	TGCGCCAGCAGCCTGACAGGGTCGAACACTGAAGCTTTCTTT	CASSLTGSNTEAFF
TRBD2	TRBJ2-7	once	TRBV5-4	TGTGCCAGCAGCGGAGGACTAGCGATTAGCTCCTACGAGCAGTACTTC	CASSGGLAISSYEQYF
TRBD1	TRBJ2-7	.	TRBV7-8	TGTGCCAGCAGCTCGGGACAGGGGGCGAAAGAGCAGTACTTC	CASSSGQGAKEQYF
.	TRBJ2-7	.	TRBV16	TGTGCCAGCAGCCAATCGGGCCAGGGGTCTCTCTACGAGCAGTACTTC	CASSQSGQGSLYEQYF
TRBD1	TRBJ2-2	.	TRBV6-5	TGTGCCAGCAGCCACCGGGACAGGTGGGCCGGGGAGCTGTTTTTT	CASSHRDRWAGELFF
TRBD2	TRBJ2-3	once	TRBV27	TGTGCCAGCAGTTTAGTGGGACTAGCGGGAGGAGGGGCGGCAGATACGCAGTATTTT	CASSLVGLAGGGAADTQYF
TRBD1	TRBJ2-7	.	TRBV2	TGTGCCAGCAGGGTACAGGGGTACGAGCAGTACTTC	CASRVQGYEQYF
TRBD2	TRBJ2-7	.	TRBV7-6	TGTGCCAGCAGCCCCGGACTAGCGGGAGGTTCCAGCTCCTACGAGCAGTACTTC	CASSPGLAGGSSSYEQYF
.	TRBJ2-1	.	TRBV20-1	TGCAGTGCTAATAGAGGGGAGCAGTTCTTC	CSANRGEQFF
TRBD2	TRBJ2-7	.	TRBV13	TGTGCCAGCAGCCCTAGCGGCCCTTACGAGCAGTACTTC	CASSPSGPYEQYF
TRBD2	TRBJ2-1	.	TRBV15	TGTGCCACCAGCTCCTCACTAGCGGGAGAAGGCAATGAGCAGTTCTTC	CATSSSLAGEGNEQFF
.	TRBJ2-3	.	TRBV9	TGTGCCAGCAGCCTCTCAGGTGCCGGGGCAGATACGCAGTATTTT	CASSLSGAGADTQYF
TRBD2	TRBJ2-7	.	TRBV7-9	TGTGCCAGCAGCTCTACCGTCTCGGGCGGGAGGGCTCCCTACGAGCAGTACTTC	CASSSTVSGGRAPYEQYF
.	TRBJ2-1	once	TRBV15	TGTGCCACCAGCAGACCGACAAGGGGGATCGATGAGCAGTTCTTC	CATSRPTRGIDEQFF
.	TRBJ1-1	.	TRBV30	TGTGCCTGGAGTGTGCGGGGAGGGGTGAACACTGAAGCTTTCTTT	CAWSVRGGVNTEAFF
TRBD2	TRBJ2-7	.	TRBV19	TGTGCCAGTAGGTCCGGGACTAGCGGGAGCCCCGAGCAGTACTTC	CASRSGTSGSPEQYF
TRBD1	TRBJ1-5	.	TRBV30	TGTGCCTGGAGTAGGGGACAGGGAGGGGGGATTGGCAATCAGCCCCAGCATTTT	CAWSRGQGGGIGNQPQHF